Presented here are 29 T cell receptor beta chains from one specimen sequenced in a study of shared clonotypes between healthy human individuals. Using immunoSEQ multiplex PCR, the repertoire was profiled, and TCRdb retains in-frame clones only, with some absent. The repertoire holds a few hundred thousand clones, with around 87% as singletons. Sample: memory CD8+ T cells sorted from blood. The subset is: CD45RO+ cells pooled with CCR7-negative TemRA cells. Every receptor here comes from a man aged 18 to 30 in good health.

This clone was seen just once. Within the sample, other DNA sequences also encode this same CDR3. The chain has TRBV7-9 and TRBJ2-5; 7 bases fit TRBD1. This CDR3 is 14 amino acids long. The germline gives CDR1 SEHNR, CDR2 FQNEAQ (reference sequence). Trimming removed 1 base from V and 1 base from J; junction bases left unmatched: 0. The CDR3 loop is CASSLGTGQETQYF. CDR3 coding DNA: TGTGCCAGCAGCTTAGGGACAGGCCAAGAGACCCAGTACTTC.

The chain is built from TRBV30 and TRBJ2-7; D possibly uses TRBD1 or TRBD2 (5 bases each). With 1 base removed from V and 6 bases from J, the gap between germline ends came to 10 bases. Germline lookup yields CDR1 GTSNPN and CDR2 SVGIG (reference sequence). The CDR3 sequence is 12 residues long. This CDR3 reads CAWSDGGFEQYF. In DNA, the CDR3 is TGTGCCTGGAGTGATGGGGGATTCGAGCAGTACTTC. The full variable domain, rest sourced from reference TRBV30 and TRBJ2-7, is SQTIHQWPATLVQPVGSPLSLECTVEGTSNPNLYWYRQAAGRGLQLLFYSVGIGQISSEVPQNLSASRPQDRQFILSSKKLLLSDSGFYLCAWSDGGFEQYFGPGTRLTVT.

This chain uses TRBV7-3 with TRBJ1-1, with 7 bases fitting TRBD1. The CDR3 is 13 residues long. The V gene end was trimmed by 2 bases and the J gene end by 5 bases; junction bases not matched to a gene: 2. Germline CDR1 and CDR2: SGHTA and FQGTGA. The DNA for the CDR3 is TGTGCCAGCAGCTTATTACAGGGGACTGAAGCTTTCTTT. Translated, it gives CASSLLQGTEAFF.

In regard to this clone: The sample contains more than one DNA sequence encoding this CDR3. The rearrangement joins TRBV6-5 to TRBJ2-2; D gene ambiguous. V was shortened by 2 bases and J by 2 bases, with 3 bases between the two germline ends. Germline V gene data show CDR1 as MNHEY and CDR2 as SVGAGI. There are 13 residues in the CDR3. DNA for the CDR3: TGTGCCAGCAGTTACACTAACACCGGGGAGCTGTTTTTT. As protein: CASSYTNTGELFF.

This clone was recorded once. The sample holds other DNA sequences that translate to the same CDR3. J is TRBJ2-7 and V is TRBV5-4; TRBD1 is a possible D gene (5 bases). V shed 4 bases and J shed 0 bases, with 11 bases lying between them. The CDR3 is 14 residues long. Germline V gene lookup returns CDR1 SGHNT and CDR2 YYREEE (reference sequence). CDR3 coding DNA: TGTGCCAGCAGCCATGACAGTAGCTCCTACGAGCAGTACTTC. Protein sequence: CASSHDSSSYEQYF.

The CDR3 loop is CASTDEEGYPLWGDTEAFF. For the CDR3, the DNA is TGTGCCAGCACCGACGAGGAGGGTTATCCATTGTGGGGGGACACTGAAGCTTTCTTT. The chain recombines TRBV11-2 with TRBJ1-1; a possible D gene is TRBD1 (5 bases). Trimming removed 7 bases from V and 3 bases from J, with 30 bases in between. Germline V gives CDR1 SGHAT, CDR2 FQNNGV. The CDR3 runs 19 residues.

A single count supports this clone. The V call is TRBV6-5, the J call TRBJ2-7, with D perhaps given as TRBD1 or TRBD2 (5 bases each). V was clipped by 5 bases and J by 5 bases, with 13 bases between them. The CDR3 is 13 amino acids. Germline CDR1 MNHEY, CDR2 SVGAGI. CDR3 DNA sequence: TGTGCCAGCAGTCAGGGAGAACGGGACGAGCAGTACTTC. Translated, it gives CASSQGERDEQYF.

This chain joins TRBV9 and TRBJ2-5, with TRBD2 matching over 8 bases. Germline-derived CDR1 and CDR2 are SGDLS and YYNGEE. V dropped 4 bases and J dropped 4; count of bases not matched to a gene: 6. This CDR3 spans 14 amino acids. CDR3 sequence: CASSSGGTRETQYF. DNA of the CDR3: TGTGCCAGCAGCTCTGGGGGGACTAGAGAGACCCAGTACTTC.

The V and J genes are TRBV9 and TRBJ1-1; a weak D match, TRBD1 (5 bases). This CDR3 has 14 residues. From germline, CDR1 is SGDLS and CDR2 YYNGEE. Trimming shortened V by 0 bases and J by 1 base, and 7 bases separated the two germline ends. The CDR3 reads CASSVVGENTEAFF. The CDR3, as DNA: TGTGCCAGCAGCGTAGTAGGGGAGAACACTGAAGCTTTCTTT.

This chain joins TRBV27 and TRBJ1-1; D is unresolved. The CDR3 consists of 13 residues. Trimming stripped 2 bases from V and 0 bases from J, with 4 bases between. CDR1 and CDR2 from the germline V gene are MNHEY and SMNVEV (reference sequence). Here the CDR3 reads CASSLELNTEAFF. The CDR3 DNA follows: TGTGCCAGCAGTTTAGAATTGAACACTGAAGCTTTCTTT.

This clone was seen a few times. The sample contains more than one DNA sequence encoding this CDR3. CDR3 loop: CASGQGNTEAFF. DNA of the CDR3: TGCGCCAGTGGACAGGGGAACACTGAAGCTTTCTTT. V is TRBV5-1 and J is TRBJ1-1, with TRBD1 matching 8 bases. The trim removed 8 bases at V and 1 base at J, leaving 1 base unmatched. There are 12 residues in the CDR3. Germline V gene data show CDR1 as SGHRS and CDR2 as YFSETQ.

The gene calls are TRBV27 and TRBJ2-7; D ambiguous. The germline gives CDR1 MNHEY, CDR2 SMNVEV (reference sequence). This CDR3 comprises 13 residues. The germline V and J ends were trimmed by 6 bases and 1 base, with 10 bases remaining between them. CDR3 residues: CASREDTSYEQYF. The CDR3 region has the DNA TGTGCCAGCAGGGAAGACACTTCCTACGAGCAGTACTTC.

The V gene is TRBV6-6, the J gene TRBJ1-5; tentatively, D is TRBD1 (5 bases). Per germline, CDR1 MNHNY and CDR2 SVGAGI (reference sequence). The V gene lost 5 bases and the J gene lost 0 bases, with 11 bases spanning the gap. The CDR3 spans 15 residues. The CDR3 region has the DNA TGTGCCAGCAGTGGATGGGGGGTTAGCAATCAGCCCCAGCATTTT. Its translation: CASSGWGVSNQPQHF.

The rearrangement joins TRBV4-1 to TRBJ2-4; possibly TRBD1 for D (5 bases). Trimming removed 3 bases at V and 10 bases at J, with 13 bases between. This CDR3 region has 13 residues. The germline V gene encodes CDR1 MGHRA and CDR2 YSYEKL. CDR3 amino acids: CASSQIFPGIQYF. The DNA of the CDR3 is TGCGCCAGCAGCCAGATATTCCCAGGGATTCAGTACTTC.

The chain employs TRBV28 and TRBJ2-7; TRBD1 agrees at 7 bases. After removal of 6 bases from V and 1 base from J, the junction contained 6 bases not matched to a gene. Germline V gives CDR1 MDHEN, CDR2 SYDVKM. The CDR3 sequence is 14 residues long. The CDR3 DNA sequence: TGTGCCAGCAGGGAGACAGGGCTTTCCTACGAGCAGTACTTC. Residues: CASRETGLSYEQYF.

The rearrangement joins TRBV5-6 to TRBJ1-6, with 8 bases fitting TRBD1. In germline, CDR1 is SGHDT, CDR2 YYEEEE. V was clipped by 0 bases and J by 8 bases; unmatched bases: 4. This CDR3 comprises 15 residues. The CDR3 spells CASSLEQGVHSPLHF. The CDR3 DNA sequence: TGTGCCAGCAGCTTGGAACAGGGGGTGCATTCACCCCTCCACTTT.

This chain uses TRBV6-1 with TRBJ1-1; D is possibly TRBD1 (6 bases). The CDR3 runs 14 residues. Deletions cut 6 bases from V and 4 bases from J, with 15 bases between. The V gene's germline CDR1 is MNHNS and CDR2 SASEGT. The CDR3 spells CASSATGFSTEAFF. The CDR3 DNA follows: TGTGCCAGCAGCGCGACAGGTTTTAGCACTGAAGCTTTCTTT.

The rearrangement uses TRBV6-1 and TRBJ2-7; D is unclear. V dropped 1 base and J dropped 0 bases, with 10 bases sitting between them. The germline V gene has CDR1 MNHNS and CDR2 SASEGT. The CDR3 has 15 amino acids. CDR3 in amino acids: CASSEGTKSSYEQYF. DNA of the CDR3: TGTGCCAGCAGTGAAGGGACCAAAAGCTCCTACGAGCAGTACTTC.

This clone was counted once. This chain links TRBV29-1 with TRBJ1-2; a weak D match, TRBD1 (5 bases). Germline loops: CDR1 SQVTM, CDR2 ANQGSEA. CDR3 length equals 14 residues. V lost 6 bases and J lost 7, with 21 bases in between. CDR3 in DNA: TGCAGCGTACACCGGGACTCCGGTCCTTCTGGCTACACCTTC. This gives the protein CSVHRDSGPSGYTF.

The chain carries TRBV27 and TRBJ2-7; TRBD1 aligns across 8 bases. This CDR3 contains 14 residues. V shed 2 bases, J shed 3 bases, and the junction held 3 bases outside the gene matches. The germline gives CDR1 MNHEY, CDR2 SMNVEV (reference sequence). The CDR3 bases are TGTGCCAGCAGTTTAAGGGGACAGGTCTACGAGCAGTACTTC. It encodes CASSLRGQVYEQYF.

Note on this clone: The CDR3 does not end in the conserved phenylalanine or tryptophan, so this is likely a read error. This chain uses TRBV28 with TRBJ1-6; no reliable D call. The ends were cut back, 5 bases at V and 7 bases at J, with 15 bases in the middle. Germline values: CDR1 MDHEN, CDR2 SYDVKM. This CDR3 comprises 15 residues. The CDR3 nucleotides read TGTGCCAGCAGTCCGCGGACCGGTGGGAATTCACCCCTCCACCTT. Translation gives CASSPRTGGNSPLHL.

This clone was detected many times. This sequence joins TRBV18 and TRBJ1-1; a possible D gene is TRBD1 (6 bases). The germline CDR1 and CDR2 sequences are KGHSH and LQKENI. V was clipped by 5 bases and J by 6 bases, with 10 bases between them. The CDR3 sequence is 12 residues long. The CDR3 sequence is CASSLTGSEAFF. CDR3 nucleotides: TGTGCCAGCTCATTGACAGGTTCTGAAGCTTTCTTT.

The chain recombines TRBV6-6 with TRBJ2-3, with TRBD2 as a possible D gene (5 bases). Trimming removed 4 bases from V and 4 bases from J, with 9 bases in between. Germline V gene data show CDR1 as MNHNY and CDR2 as SVGAGI (reference sequence). The CDR3 is 13 residues long. The CDR3 DNA sequence: TGTGCCAGCAGTTCGACGGAGGCAGATACGCAGTATTTT. It yields the protein CASSSTEADTQYF.

The chain joins TRBV27 to TRBJ1-1, with TRBD1 matching over 9 bases. J gave up 4 bases and V 4 bases, and 4 bases lay outside the gene matches. The length of the CDR3 is 14 residues. The germline V gene has CDR1 MNHEY and CDR2 SMNVEV (reference sequence). The DNA of the CDR3 is TGTGCCAGCAGTTCCCAGACAGGGGGCACTGAAGCTTTCTTT. This translates into CASSSQTGGTEAFF.

The gene calls are TRBV6-5 and TRBJ2-7; D perhaps matches TRBD2 (6 bases). This CDR3 contains 16 residues. Germline V CDR1 and CDR2: MNHEY, SVGAGI. V lost 2 bases and J 1 base, leaving 15 bases between the germline ends. The CDR3 here is CASSYRGVSGSYEQYF. CDR3 coding DNA: TGTGCCAGCAGTTACAGAGGGGTTAGCGGTTCCTACGAGCAGTACTTC.

This CDR3 reads CASTSLRETGRDTEAFF. The CDR3 coding sequence is TGCGCCAGCACCTCCCTCCGAGAGACCGGTAGGGATACTGAAGCTTTCTTT. This rearrangement joins TRBV4-1 to TRBJ1-1; D gene ambiguous. This CDR3 has 17 residues. Germline CDR1 and CDR2: MGHRA and YSYEKL. Trimming stripped 7 bases from V and 5 bases from J, with 26 bases between.

V gene TRBV11-2 combines with J gene TRBJ2-7; no reliable D call. Germline lookup yields CDR1 SGHAT and CDR2 FQNNGV. The CDR3 totals 13 residues. V dropped 5 bases and J dropped 7 bases, with 15 bases sitting between them. The CDR3 loop is CASSLGSGGEQYF. CDR3 DNA: TGTGCCAGCAGCCTGGGGTCTGGTGGGGAGCAGTACTTC.

The count of this clone is one. CDR3 sequence (DNA): TGTGCCAGCAGCTCCCTCCGGACAGGGCCCTCCTACGAGCAGTACTTC. Translation: CASSSLRTGPSYEQYF. The genes are TRBV11-2 and TRBJ2-7; 8 nucleotides line up with TRBD1. The CDR3 consists of 16 residues. Trimming cost V 4 bases and J 0 bases; bases outside gene matches: 8. Looked up from germline, CDR1 is SGHAT and CDR2 is FQNNGV.

The CDR3 is CSVPRSSTQGVKNTEAFF. CDR3 in DNA: TGCAGCGTCCCCCGATCTTCGACGCAAGGAGTAAAGAACACTGAAGCTTTCTTT. The J gene is TRBJ1-1, the V gene TRBV29-1; D gene ambiguous. CDR3 size: 18 residues. Germline-derived CDR1 and CDR2 are SQVTM and ANQGSEA. Trimming left V 6 bases short and J 1 base short, with 27 bases between.